These 8 T cell receptor beta chains were all obtained from the same sample, sequenced in a study of Graves' ophthalmopathy and Graves' hyperthyroidism. The authors amplified TCR beta CDR3 regions from RNA transcripts. First-round RT-PCR employed HTBI primers, with a second-round multiplex PCR after it. TCRdb recomputed calls from the multiplex PCR reads with MiXCR, one row per CDR3 protein. The data hold 560,000 or so distinct CDR3 sequences, with under 45% observed a single time. The sequencing input was peripheral blood or thyroid tissue (not recorded which). The source is an adult man with Graves' hyperthyroidism.

Turning to this clonotype: The CDR3 ends on some other residue instead of the conserved phenylalanine or tryptophan, so this is likely a read error. The J gene is TRBJ1-5, the V gene TRBV24-1, with 12 bases fitting TRBD1. Germline V CDR1 and CDR2: KGHDR, SFDVKD. The V and J ends lost 4 bases and 6 bases, in that order; junction bases with no gene match: 6. The CDR3 loop spans 16 amino acids. This CDR3 reads CATSERGTGGGQPQHL. The CDR3 bases are TGTGCCACCAGTGAACGGGGGACAGGGGGCGGTCAGCCCCAGCATTTA.

Note on this clonotype: A much larger clone differs from this one at a single base, so this may be a read error. This chain joins TRBV4-1 and TRBJ2-7, with 10 bases fitting TRBD2. Germline CDR1 is MGHRA and CDR2 is YSYEKL. This CDR3 contains 16 residues. CDR3 sequence: CASSPIAGGTAYEQHF. CDR3 nucleotides: TGCGCCAGCAGCCCAATAGCGGGAGGAACCGCCTACGAGCAGCACTTC.

The rearrangement uses TRBV10-3 and TRBJ1-2; 8 bases line up with TRBD1. Germline V gene data show CDR1 as ENHRY and CDR2 as SYGVKD. The CDR3 is 15 amino acids. Trimming took 4 bases from V and 4 from J; bases not matched to a gene: 8. CDR3 in amino acids: CAISASGTGIYGYTF. CDR3 in DNA: TGTGCCATCAGTGCTAGCGGGACAGGCATCTATGGCTACACCTTC.

This clonotype has ten or more counts. The chain joins TRBV7-2 to TRBJ2-7; TRBD1 matches at 10 bases. Germline values: CDR1 SGHTA, CDR2 FQGNSA. V was pared by 3 bases and J by 3 bases, with 5 bases of the junction left unmatched. This CDR3 spans 15 amino acids. The CDR3 loop is CASSFGTGVNYEQYF. In nucleotides, the CDR3 is TGTGCCAGCAGCTTCGGGACAGGGGTAAACTACGAGCAGTACTTC.

Notes on this clonotype: A read error may produce the germline difference seen at one junction end. The CDR3 region is CASSRDRESQYF. The CDR3 nucleotides read TGTGCCAGCAGTCGGGACAGGGAGAGTCAGTACTTC. This chain joins TRBV5-1 and TRBJ2-4; TRBD1 agrees at 9 bases. Germline CDR1 is SGHRS and CDR2 is YFSETQ. The CDR3 runs 12 residues.

The chain couples TRBV4-3 to TRBJ1-4; D uncertain. Germline-derived CDR1 and CDR2 are LGHNA and YSLEER. This CDR3 contains 14 residues. The ends were cut back, 0 bases at V and 8 bases at J, with 10 bases in the middle. CDR3 DNA: TGCGCCAGCAGCCAAGATCCTCGAGACGAAAAACTGTTTTTT. Amino acids: CASSQDPRDEKLFF.

This clonotype was seen many times. V gene TRBV7-9 combines with J gene TRBJ2-2; maybe TRBD1 (6 bases). The CDR3 consists of 16 residues. V lost 4 bases and J lost 1, with 13 bases in between. Germline CDR1 SEHNR, CDR2 FQNEAQ (reference sequence). In DNA, the CDR3 is TGTGCCAGCAGCTCGACCGGGACACTGAACACCGGGGAGCTGTTTTTT. Its translation: CASSSTGTLNTGELFF.

This clonotype was recorded at least ten times. The chain uses TRBV11-2 and TRBJ1-5; 8 bases map to TRBD1. Germline CDR1 and CDR2: SGHAT and FQNNGV. The CDR3 loop spans 13 amino acids. Trimming removed 5 bases from V and 5 bases from J; junction bases left unmatched: 2. DNA for the CDR3: TGTGCCAGCAGCACGACAGGGGATCAGCCCCAGCATTTT. It encodes CASSTTGDQPQHF.